Below, 4 T cell receptor beta chains from the same sample are listed, as sequenced in a study of blood T cell repertoires in COVID-19 (dated by TCRdb to the early 2020s). The library was built by means of the immunoSEQ multiplex PCR assay. Not all clones reach the TCRdb copy of this immuneACCESS table, which keeps in-frame sequences only. Checked studies attribute under half of the gap to unresolved V genes and leave the rest unexplained. A total of 140,000 to 150,000 clones appear in this sample, approximately 90% of them only once. Roughly 4.3% of the sample rests with the top ten. The sample taken for sequencing was PBMCs or T cells enriched from blood (not recorded which). These receptors were taken from a man aged 50-60 years who had recovered from COVID-19.

The V and J genes are TRBV19 and TRBJ1-1; 8 nucleotides align to TRBD1. Germline V gene lookup returns CDR1 LNHDA and CDR2 SQIVND (reference sequence). Trimming removed 4 bases from V and 4 bases from J; junction bases left unmatched: 8. This CDR3 contains 15 residues. CDR3 bases: TGTGCCAGTAGTAATGGACAGGGCGGTAGCACTGAAGCTTTCTTT. Protein sequence: CASSNGQGGSTEAFF.

V and J are TRBV7-9 and TRBJ1-5; D remains ambiguous. V lost 4 bases and J lost 6, with 10 bases in between. CDR1 SEHNR and CDR2 FQNEAQ come from the germline V gene (reference sequence). The CDR3 is 13 amino acids. The CDR3 loop reads CASSSNTVQPQHF. The DNA for the CDR3 is TGTGCCAGCAGCTCCAATACAGTTCAGCCCCAGCATTTT.

This clone was detected only a few times. The chain is built from TRBV3-1 (or the pseudogene TRBV3-2) and TRBJ2-7, with 7 bases lining up with TRBD2. The germline V gene encodes CDR1 LGHDT and CDR2 YNNKEL (reference sequence). The CDR3 is 12 amino acids. The CDR3 nucleotides read TGTGCCAGCAGCCAAGAAGGGAGGGCTCTTCTCGTC. Translation gives CASSQEGRALLV.

V gene TRBV6-5 combines with J gene TRBJ2-3; TRBD1 is a possible D gene (9 bases). V was cut by 6 bases and J by 3 bases, with 16 bases left in between. The CDR3 extends over 15 amino acids. From germline, CDR1 is MNHEY and CDR2 SVGAGI. The CDR3 region has the DNA TGTGCCAGCAGGACGGGGGGGACAGGGACAGATACGCAGTATTTT. Protein sequence: CASRTGGTGTDTQYF.